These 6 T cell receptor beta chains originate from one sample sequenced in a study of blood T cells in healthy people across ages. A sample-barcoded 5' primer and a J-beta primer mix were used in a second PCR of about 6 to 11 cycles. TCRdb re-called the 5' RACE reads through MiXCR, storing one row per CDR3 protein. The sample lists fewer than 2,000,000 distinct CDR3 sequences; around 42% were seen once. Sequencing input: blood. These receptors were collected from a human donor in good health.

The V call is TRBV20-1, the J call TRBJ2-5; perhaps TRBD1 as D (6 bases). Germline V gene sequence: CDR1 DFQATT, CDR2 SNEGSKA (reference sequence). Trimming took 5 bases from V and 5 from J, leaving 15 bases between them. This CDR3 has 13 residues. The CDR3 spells CSASRGGTETQYF. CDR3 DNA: TGCAGTGCTTCGAGAGGGGGAACTGAGACCCAGTACTTC.

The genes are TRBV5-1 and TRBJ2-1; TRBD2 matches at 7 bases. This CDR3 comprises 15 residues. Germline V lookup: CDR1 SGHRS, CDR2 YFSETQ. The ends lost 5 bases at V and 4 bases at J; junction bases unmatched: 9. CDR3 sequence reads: CASSPRGDPYNEQFF. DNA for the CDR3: TGCGCCAGCAGTCCTCGGGGGGATCCGTACAATGAGCAGTTCTTC.

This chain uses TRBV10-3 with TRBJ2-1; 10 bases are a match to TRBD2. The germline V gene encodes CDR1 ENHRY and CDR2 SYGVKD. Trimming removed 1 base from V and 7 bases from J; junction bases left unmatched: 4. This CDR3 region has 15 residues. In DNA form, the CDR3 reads TGTGCCATCAGTGAGTGGAGCGGGGGGGCGAATGAGCAGTTCTTC. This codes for CAISEWSGGANEQFF.

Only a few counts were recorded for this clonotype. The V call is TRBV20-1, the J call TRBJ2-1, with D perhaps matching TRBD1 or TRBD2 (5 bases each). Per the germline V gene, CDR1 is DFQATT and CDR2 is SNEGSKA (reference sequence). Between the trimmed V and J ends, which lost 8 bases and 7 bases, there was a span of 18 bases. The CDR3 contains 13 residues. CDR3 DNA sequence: TGCAGTACCCAGAGGGGAAGGTGGAATGAGCAGTTCTTC. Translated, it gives CSTQRGRWNEQFF.

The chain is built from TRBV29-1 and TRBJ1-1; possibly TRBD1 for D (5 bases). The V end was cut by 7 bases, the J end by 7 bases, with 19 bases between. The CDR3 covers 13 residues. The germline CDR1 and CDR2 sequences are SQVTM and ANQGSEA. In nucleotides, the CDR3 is TGCAGCGCCCGGGGGATAAAACAGATTGAAGCTTTCTTT. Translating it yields CSARGIKQIEAFF.

The DNA for the CDR3 is TGCGCCAGCAGCCCCATCGGGGGACCAACAGGAGATACGCAGTATTTT. Translating gives CASSPIGGPTGDTQYF. The chain combines TRBV5-1 with TRBJ2-3, with a tentative D call TRBD2 (6 bases). The CDR3 runs 16 residues. Germline V gene lookup returns CDR1 SGHRS and CDR2 YFSETQ. Trimming pared 4 bases from V and 5 bases from J, leaving 20 bases between.